These T cell receptor beta chains were read from a single sample in a study of beta chain features in type 1 diabetes. Here immunoSEQ multiplex PCR was the method, and the copy in TCRdb shows in-frame clones only, minus some. The sample yields some 700,000 clones, under 15% seen once. The source material was naive CD4+ T cells from blood. The source is a man in his late teens or twenties with type 1 diabetes. Each CDR3 is given with its conserved first and last residue. D genes are given only for firm matches. Size values are once, few and many counts, or a class for expanded clones, and some rows have none.

d_call	v_call	j_call	clone_size	cdr3_aa	cdr3_nt
TRBD1	TRBV5-6	TRBJ2-5	NA	CASSSDRGRRTQYF	TGTGCCAGCAGCTCCGACAGGGGGCGGAGGACCCAGTACTTC
NA	TRBV7-2	TRBJ1-1	few	CASSLDAGKTEAFF	TGTGCCAGCAGCTTAGACGCGGGAAAGACTGAAGCTTTCTTT
TRBD1	TRBV7-8	TRBJ2-7	NA	CASSQRDSSYEQYF	TGTGCCAGCAGCCAACGGGACAGCTCCTACGAGCAGTACTTC
NA	TRBV28	TRBJ2-2	NA	CASRLTATGELFF	TGTGCCAGCAGATTAACCGCTACCGGGGAGCTGTTTTTT
NA	TRBV5-6	TRBJ1-2	few	CASSLGGEDTF	TGTGCCAGCAGCTTGGGAGGGGAGGACACCTTC
NA	TRBV7-2	TRBJ2-1	NA	CASSPGPGQGEQFF	TGTGCCAGCAGCCCCGGTCCTGGGCAGGGTGAGCAGTTCTTC
NA	TRBV28	TRBJ2-3	few	CASSFGRGRTDTQYF	TGTGCCAGCAGTTTCGGAAGGGGGAGGACGGATACGCAGTATTTT
TRBD2	TRBV30	TRBJ2-1	NA	CAWSPLAGVNNEQFF	TGTGCCTGGAGTCCACTAGCGGGGGTGAACAATGAGCAGTTCTTC
TRBD1	TRBV6-5	TRBJ1-4	few	CASSYSGTGSEKLFF	TGTGCCAGCAGTTACTCGGGGACAGGGAGTGAAAAACTGTTTTTT
NA	TRBV30	TRBJ2-3	few	CAWIDRFPSTDTQYF	TGTGCCTGGATAGACCGGTTCCCTAGCACAGATACGCAGTATTTT
TRBD1	TRBV6-6	TRBJ1-6	NA	CASSPTGTENNSPLHF	TGTGCCAGCAGCCCTACCGGGACAGAGAATAATTCACCCCTCCACTTT
TRBD1	TRBV5-6	TRBJ1-1	few	CASRGQGAKNTEAFF	TGTGCCAGCAGGGGACAGGGGGCGAAGAACACTGAAGCTTTCTTT
NA	TRBV4-1	TRBJ2-3	few	CASSQGWGASTDTQYF	TGCGCCAGCAGCCAAGGATGGGGGGCTAGCACAGATACGCAGTATTTT
TRBD2	TRBV18	TRBJ2-3	NA	CASSPFTSGVTDTQYF	TGTGCCAGCTCACCATTTACTAGCGGGGTAACAGATACGCAGTATTTT
TRBD1	TRBV29-1	TRBJ1-1	few	CSVGQGSEAFF	TGCAGCGTTGGACAGGGTTCTGAAGCTTTCTTT
TRBD1	TRBV2	TRBJ1-5	NA	CASRDDRAGNQPQHF	TGTGCCAGCAGGGATGACAGGGCGGGCAATCAGCCCCAGCATTTT
NA	TRBV7-2	TRBJ2-5	NA	CATGKETQYF	TGTGCCACGGGGAAAGAGACCCAGTACTTC
NA	TRBV28	TRBJ2-7	few	CASSYNSYEQYF	TGTGCCAGCAGTTACAACTCCTACGAGCAGTACTTC
NA	TRBV7-6	TRBJ1-1	NA	CASSSGVEAFF	TGTGCCAGCAGCTCGGGCGTTGAAGCTTTCTTT
NA	TRBV29-1	TRBJ2-1	few	CSVDSGSRYNEQFF	TGCAGCGTTGATTCCGGGTCGAGATACAATGAGCAGTTCTTC
NA	TRBV7-2	TRBJ1-2	few	CASSPGSGERGYTF	TGTGCCAGCAGCCCCGGGTCGGGGGAACGAGGCTACACCTTC
NA	TRBV18	TRBJ1-3	NA	CASSPRGHSGNTIYF	TGTGCCAGCTCACCTAGGGGTCACTCTGGAAACACCATATATTTT
TRBD1	TRBV27	TRBJ1-2	few	CASHGTGDGYTF	TGTGCCAGCCACGGGACAGGGGACGGCTACACCTTC
TRBD1	TRBV9	TRBJ2-1	few	CASSVEGAAYSYNEQFF	TGTGCCAGCAGCGTAGAGGGGGCGGCCTACTCCTACAATGAGCAGTTCTTC
NA	TRBV4-2	TRBJ2-2	NA	CASSQGRMNTGELFF	TGTGCCAGCAGCCAAGGACGGATGAACACCGGGGAGCTGTTTTTT
NA	TRBV9	TRBJ2-3	NA	CASSPNVADTQYF	TGTGCCAGCAGCCCCAACGTGGCAGATACGCAGTATTTT
NA	TRBV2	TRBJ2-5	NA	CASSPEETQYF	TGTGCCAGCAGCCCTGAAGAGACCCAGTACTTC
TRBD1	TRBV5-1	TRBJ1-2	few	CASSPDRGGYGYTF	TGCGCCAGCAGCCCAGACAGGGGGGGCTATGGCTACACCTTC
TRBD1	TRBV7-2	TRBJ1-2	few	CASSLYQPGQGSYGYTF	TGTGCCAGCAGCTTGTATCAGCCGGGACAGGGCAGCTATGGCTACACCTTC
NA	TRBV7-8	TRBJ2-7	few	CASSLVLGQSSYEQYF	TGTGCCAGCAGCTTAGTGTTAGGGCAAAGCTCCTACGAGCAGTACTTC
TRBD2	TRBV11-2	TRBJ2-3	NA	CASRAGTSGGRRSDTQYF	TGTGCCAGCAGGGCCGGGACTAGCGGGGGCCGGCGCTCAGATACGCAGTATTTT
NA	TRBV5-1	TRBJ2-7	NA	CASSLVDRAYEQYF	TGCGCCAGCAGCTTGGTCGACAGAGCCTACGAGCAGTACTTC
NA	TRBV20-1	TRBJ1-5	NA	CSVNCNQPQHF	TGCAGTGTTAATTGCAATCAGCCCCAGCATTTT
NA	TRBV2	TRBJ1-4	NA	CASSQGEKLFF	TGTGCCAGCAGTCAAGGGGAAAAACTGTTTTTT
NA	TRBV7-2	TRBJ2-2	few	CASSYNTGSGELFF	TGTGCCAGCAGTTATAATACAGGGTCCGGGGAGCTGTTTTTT
NA	TRBV7-2	TRBJ1-2	NA	CASSSTGTYGYTF	TGTGCCAGCAGCTCCACAGGGACCTATGGCTACACCTTC
TRBD1	TRBV7-7	TRBJ2-7	NA	CASSPQTGELGEQYF	TGTGCTAGCAGCCCCCAGACAGGGGAATTGGGCGAGCAGTACTTC
TRBD2	TRBV5-1	TRBJ2-7	few	CASGGEYEQYF	TGCGCCAGCGGGGGGGAGTACGAGCAGTACTTC
NA	TRBV2	TRBJ1-5	NA	CASSEWAQPQHF	TGTGCCAGCAGTGAATGGGCCCAGCCCCAGCATTTT
NA	TRBV11-3	TRBJ1-5	few	CASSLGERAASNQPQHF	TGTGCCAGCAGCTTAGGAGAACGGGCTGCTAGCAATCAGCCCCAGCATTTT
TRBD1	TRBV7-9	TRBJ2-1	NA	CASSSGQGVYNEQFF	TGTGCCAGCAGCTCTGGACAGGGGGTCTACAATGAGCAGTTCTTC
NA	TRBV7-9	TRBJ1-1	NA	CASSDDRKAFF	TGTGCCAGCAGCGACGACAGGAAAGCTTTCTTT
TRBD2	TRBV30	TRBJ2-3	NA	CAWTTSGGDTQYF	TGTGCCTGGACCACTAGCGGGGGAGATACGCAGTATTTT
NA	TRBV9	TRBJ2-4	NA	CASSVGGSPPSRAKNIQYF	TGTGCCAGCAGCGTAGGGGGCAGCCCTCCCTCTAGGGCCAAAAACATTCAGTACTTC
NA	TRBV27	TRBJ1-5	few	CASSSPGSQPQHF	TGTGCCAGCAGTTCTCCAGGGTCTCAGCCCCAGCATTTT